The 16 T cell receptor beta chains below all came from one sample that was sequenced in a study of shared T cell receptors in the human thymus. TCRdb keeps only in-frame clones here, not all; method: immunoSEQ multiplex PCR. Of more than 300,000 clones listed, roughly 94% are singletons. Sample: thymocytes. The receptors originated from a human donor.

This chain connects TRBV6-6 to TRBJ2-7; D is possibly TRBD2 (5 bases). Trimming left V 10 bases short and J 3 bases short, with 16 bases between. This CDR3 is 13 amino acids long. Germline V CDR1 and CDR2: MNHNY, SVGAGI (reference sequence). The CDR3 reads CATRPRRGYEQYF. CDR3 coding DNA: TGTGCCACGCGTCCTCGTCGGGGCTACGAGCAGTACTTC.

The chain carries TRBV28 and TRBJ2-3, with 12 bases fitting TRBD2. The CDR3 totals 17 residues. The J segment lost 0 bases and the V segment lost 3 bases, leaving 4 bases of the junction unmatched. CDR1 is MDHEN and CDR2 is SYDVKM in the germline V gene. For the CDR3, the DNA is TGTGCCAGCAGTTTTGCCGGGACTAGCGGGAGCACAGATACGCAGTATTTT. Protein sequence: CASSFAGTSGSTDTQYF.

This chain joins TRBV7-2 and TRBJ2-1; D may be TRBD1 (6 bases). Looked up from germline, CDR1 is SGHTA and CDR2 is FQGNSA. The CDR3 has 18 amino acids. V was pared by 6 bases and J by 2 bases, with 23 bases between. CDR3 coding DNA: TGTGCCAGCAGTGTCAGGGGCGAACCCTACGACACCTACAATGAGCAGTTCTTC. Translating gives CASSVRGEPYDTYNEQFF.

This sequence joins TRBV18 and TRBJ1-5; 7 bases agree with TRBD1. The V gene's germline CDR1 is KGHSH and CDR2 LQKENI. V trimming: 6 bases; J trimming: 5 bases; junction bases outside the gene matches: 10. The CDR3 length is 15 residues. CDR3 nucleotides: TGTGCCAGCTCGCCCAAACAGGGGCGGGATCAGCCCCAGCATTTT. Translation: CASSPKQGRDQPQHF.

V usage is TRBV30 and J usage is TRBJ2-7, with 10 nucleotides matching TRBD2. This CDR3 comprises 14 residues. CDR1 is GTSNPN and CDR2 is SVGIG in the germline V gene (reference sequence). The V gene end was trimmed by 5 bases and the J gene end by 5 bases; junction bases not matched to a gene: 9. The CDR3 loop is CAWGQREGPHEQYF. The CDR3 nucleotides are TGTGCCTGGGGCCAGCGGGAGGGCCCCCACGAGCAGTACTTC.

This chain uses TRBV2 with TRBJ2-2; 8 nucleotides line up with TRBD2. Germline CDR1 is SNHLY and CDR2 is FYNNEI. V shed 3 bases, J shed 5 bases, and the junction held 5 bases outside the gene matches. The CDR3 consists of 15 residues. The CDR3 nucleotides are TGTGCCAGCAGTGACCCAGCGGGAGAGACCGGGGAGCTGTTTTTT. This codes for CASSDPAGETGELFF. The full variable domain, its missing parts supplied by reference TRBV2 and TRBJ2-2, is EPEVTQTPSHQVTQMGQEVILRCVPISNHLYFYWYRQILGQKVEFLVSFYNNEISEKSEIFDDQFSVERPDGSNFTLKIRSTKLEDSAMYFCASSDPAGETGELFFGEGSRLTVL.

This clone was counted once. CDR3 bases: TGTGCCAGCTATAACCGCCGGGACAGGGGGTTCGAGCAGTACTTC. This sequence encodes CASYNRRDRGFEQYF. V gene TRBV27 combines with J gene TRBJ2-7; TRBD1 aligns across 11 bases. The germline gives CDR1 MNHEY, CDR2 SMNVEV (reference sequence). The ends lost 8 bases at V and 6 bases at J; junction bases unmatched: 12. The length of the CDR3 is 15 residues.

This chain links TRBV2 with TRBJ2-3; D gene unclear. This CDR3 spans 14 amino acids. Per the germline V gene, CDR1 is SNHLY and CDR2 is FYNNEI. Trimming removed 4 bases at V and 1 base at J, with 9 bases between. Here the CDR3 DNA reads TGTGCCAGCAGTGCCCAGACTCGCACAGATACGCAGTATTTT. It codes for CASSAQTRTDTQYF.

The J gene is TRBJ2-3, the V gene TRBV6-4; weak D call: TRBD2 (6 bases). The CDR3 runs 15 residues. The V and J ends lost 3 bases and 5 bases respectively, with 15 bases between them. Germline V lookup: CDR1 MRHNA, CDR2 SNTAGT. CDR3 loop: CASSEPAGWVDTQYF. The CDR3 coding sequence is TGTGCCAGCAGTGAACCGGCGGGATGGGTAGATACGCAGTATTTT.

The chain employs TRBV5-8 and TRBJ1-2, with 11 bases that match TRBD1. Per the germline V gene, CDR1 is SGHTS and CDR2 is YDEGEE. The CDR3 spans 18 residues. After removal of 2 bases from V and 2 bases from J, the junction contained 11 bases not matched to a gene. This chain's CDR3 is CASSFPLKDRGPNYGYTF. DNA of the CDR3: TGTGCCAGCAGCTTTCCATTGAAGGACAGGGGGCCAAACTATGGCTACACCTTC. Complete variable domain (other parts from reference TRBV5-8 and TRBJ1-2): EAGVTQSPTHLIKTRGQQATLRCSPISGHTSVYWYQQALGLGLQFLLWYDEGEERNRGNFPPRFSGRQFPNYSSELNVNALELEDSALYLCASSFPLKDRGPNYGYTFGSGTRLTVV.

The CDR3 is CASSIGRLAGGNEQFF. The CDR3 region has the DNA TGTGCCAGTAGTATAGGGCGACTAGCGGGAGGCAATGAGCAGTTCTTC. This chain connects TRBV19 to TRBJ2-1, with TRBD2 identical over 13 bases. With V trimmed by 1 base and J by 6 bases, 3 bases remained unmatched. The V gene's germline CDR1 is LNHDA and CDR2 SQIVND (reference sequence). CDR3 length equals 16 residues.

The gene calls are TRBV28 and TRBJ1-2, with 7 bases lining up with TRBD1. Germline assignment: CDR1 MDHEN and CDR2 SYDVKM. Trimming at V came to 5 bases and at J to 3 bases, leaving 3 bases not matched to a gene. The CDR3 has 13 residues. CDR3 sequence: CASSRGGDYGYTF. The CDR3 DNA is TGTGCCAGCAGTCGAGGGGGCGACTATGGCTACACCTTC.

The chain recombines TRBV19 with TRBJ2-7; 10 bases align to TRBD1. The germline V gene has CDR1 LNHDA and CDR2 SQIVND (reference sequence). The CDR3 totals 15 residues. After removal of 10 bases from V and 2 bases from J, the junction contained 11 bases not matched to a gene. CDR3 in amino acids: CATSLSGTGAYEQYF. The CDR3 DNA reads as TGTGCCACCTCTCTTTCGGGGACAGGGGCCTACGAGCAGTACTTC.

The V and J genes are TRBV28 and TRBJ2-7; D is undetermined. CDR3 length: 12 residues. V was shortened by 3 bases and J by 0 bases, with 3 bases between the two germline ends. The germline gives CDR1 MDHEN, CDR2 SYDVKM. The CDR3 loop is CASSFPSYEQYF. The CDR3 nucleotides read TGTGCCAGCAGTTTTCCCTCCTACGAGCAGTACTTC.

The chain has TRBV5-4 and TRBJ2-3, with 10 nucleotides matching TRBD2. J gave up 2 bases and V 0 bases, and 3 bases lay outside the gene matches. Germline assignment: CDR1 SGHNT and CDR2 YYREEE (reference sequence). The CDR3 is 16 residues long. CDR3 region: CASSLELAGPTDTQYF. Here the CDR3 DNA reads TGTGCCAGCAGCTTGGAACTAGCGGGACCCACAGATACGCAGTATTTT.

This chain connects TRBV5-4 to TRBJ2-1; 11 bases map to TRBD1. Unmatched junction bases numbered 6, after V lost 3 bases and J lost 7 bases. This CDR3 has 15 residues. The germline gives CDR1 SGHNT, CDR2 YYREEE (reference sequence). CDR3 nucleotides: TGTGCCAGCAGCTCGGACAGGGGGCGCGCGAATGAGCAGTTCTTC. Translating it yields CASSSDRGRANEQFF.